A single sample is the source of the 20 T cell receptor beta chains below, sequenced in a study of CD8+CD57+ T cells in acquired aplastic anemia. Genomic DNA templated the TCR beta VDJ and CDR3 profiling. Each CDR3 protein is one row after TCRdb ran MiXCR on the reads. Of 200,000 or so distinct CDR3 sequences in the sample, around 65% are singletons; the top ten hold about 43%. What was sequenced was sorted CD4+, CD8+, or CD8+CD57+ T cells (not recorded which) from PBMCs. Source of these receptors: a human donor with severe aplastic anemia or a healthy control (not recorded which).

This clonotype was recorded only once. This chain's CDR3 is CASSEGGLYGYTF. CDR3 nucleotides: TGCGCCAGCAGTGAGGGGGGACTCTATGGCTACACCTTC. V and J are TRBV10-2 and TRBJ1-2, with D possibly being TRBD1 (5 bases). This CDR3 spans 13 amino acids. Germline CDR1 is WSHSY and CDR2 is SAAADI. With 2 bases removed from V and 4 bases from J, the gap between germline ends came to 8 bases.

The rearrangement links TRBV9 to TRBJ2-5, with a tentative D call TRBD1 (5 bases). V was shortened by 7 bases and J by 5 bases, with 15 bases between the two germline ends. The CDR3 sequence is 13 residues long. In germline, CDR1 is SGDLS, CDR2 YYNGEE. The chain's CDR3 is CASGSPSGETQYF. CDR3 DNA: TGTGCCAGCGGCTCCCCGTCAGGGGAGACCCAGTACTTC.

The CDR3, as DNA: TGCAGTGCTAGGGTACAGGGGAAGAACACCGGGGAGCTGTTTTTT. Its translation is CSARVQGKNTGELFF. The chain carries TRBV20-1 and TRBJ2-2; 7 positions agree with TRBD1. Germline V gene sequence: CDR1 DFQATT, CDR2 SNEGSKA (reference sequence). The junction had 5 bases not matched to a gene; V was cut back by 3 bases and J by 1 base. The CDR3 consists of 15 residues.

This clonotype was recorded many times. This chain links TRBV5-5 with TRBJ2-7; the D gene is possibly TRBD1 (5 bases). This CDR3 contains 11 residues. Trimming took off 2 bases at V and 6 bases at J, with 6 bases between the two ends. Germline CDR1 reads SGHKS; CDR2 reads YYEKEE (reference sequence). For the CDR3, the DNA is TGTGCCAGCAGCTTCACAGGCGAGCAGTACTTC. This sequence encodes CASSFTGEQYF.

This sequence joins TRBV20-1 and TRBJ1-2, with no clear D. The length of the CDR3 is 14 residues. V was pared by 4 bases and J by 1 base, with 13 bases between. Germline-derived CDR1 and CDR2 are DFQATT and SNEGSKA (reference sequence). The CDR3 region has the DNA TGCAGTGCTACAAGCGACACTGATAACTATGGCTACACCTTC. It translates to CSATSDTDNYGYTF.

This clonotype was counted many times. The genes are TRBV11-2 and TRBJ2-3; no firm D call. From germline, CDR1 is SGHAT and CDR2 FQNNGV. V was pared by 4 bases and J by 1 base, with 6 bases between. CDR3 length: 13 residues. In DNA form, the CDR3 reads TGTGCCAGCAGCTCAGGCGGCACAGATACGCAGTATTTT. It is translated as CASSSGGTDTQYF.

This chain uses TRBV5-1 with TRBJ2-7, with TRBD1 matching over 9 bases. Germline lookup yields CDR1 SGHRS and CDR2 YFSETQ. The trim removed 0 bases at V and 7 bases at J, leaving 8 bases unmatched. This CDR3 is 15 amino acids long. The CDR3 sequence: CASSLGDRASGEQYF. In nucleotides, the CDR3 is TGCGCCAGCAGCTTGGGGGACAGGGCTTCGGGAGAGCAGTACTTC.

The chain recombines TRBV7-2 with TRBJ2-7; 8 bases match TRBD2. Germline-derived CDR1 and CDR2 are SGHTA and FQGNSA. J gave up 3 bases and V 2 bases, and 3 bases lay outside the gene matches. The CDR3 loop spans 14 amino acids. The CDR3 nucleotides are TGTGCCAGCAGCTTATTGGGGACTAGCTACGAGCAGTACTTC. The encoded protein is CASSLLGTSYEQYF.

The chain has TRBV13 and TRBJ2-7; D is uncertain. The CDR3 is 13 amino acids. CDR1 and CDR2 from the germline V gene are PRHDT and FYEKMQ (reference sequence). Between the trimmed V and J ends, which lost 7 bases and 0 bases, there was a span of 10 bases. CDR3 DNA sequence: TGTGCCAGCAACGGCCAAGACTCCTACGAGCAGTACTTC. Encoded protein: CASNGQDSYEQYF.

This clonotype was counted at least ten times. The chain links TRBV5-1 to TRBJ1-5; weak D call: TRBD1 (6 bases). The CDR3 is made up of 15 amino acids. The germline V gene has CDR1 SGHRS and CDR2 YFSETQ. V gave up 0 bases and J gave up 0 bases, with 7 bases separating them. The CDR3 loop reads CASSLEGGSNQPQHF. In DNA form, the CDR3 reads TGCGCCAGCAGCTTGGAGGGGGGTAGCAATCAGCCCCAGCATTTT.

This clonotype was observed once. Compared with germline, one end of the junction differs, possibly owing to a read error. The chain employs TRBV15 and TRBJ2-6; TRBD2 might be the D (6 bases). Germline CDR1 LNHNV, CDR2 YYDKDF (reference sequence). This CDR3 contains 16 residues. This CDR3 reads CATSETTSSGDNVLTF. CDR3 coding DNA: TGTGCCACCAGCGAAACAACTAGCTCTGGGGACAACGTCCTGACTTTC.

The CDR3 nucleotides read TGTGCCAGCAGTGTATCCCCGGGGCAAGACAGGGCGTACGAGCAGTACTTC. Encoded protein: CASSVSPGQDRAYEQYF. This rearrangement joins TRBV25-1 to TRBJ2-7; 7 nucleotides align to TRBD1. In germline, CDR1 is MGHDK, CDR2 SYGVNS. Unmatched junction bases numbered 16, after V lost 4 bases and J lost 4 bases. CDR3 length: 17 residues.

The gene calls are TRBV6-1 and TRBJ1-3; D might be TRBD1 (5 bases). CDR1 and CDR2 from the germline V gene are MNHNS and SASEGT. The CDR3 contains 17 residues. Trimming removed 5 bases from V and 0 bases from J, with 17 bases in between. Here the CDR3 reads CASSTPTGDFSGNTIYF. DNA for the CDR3: TGTGCCAGCAGTACCCCTACAGGAGACTTCTCTGGAAACACCATATATTTT.

The gene calls are TRBV2 and TRBJ2-7; TRBD2 might be the D (6 bases). Germline V gene data show CDR1 as SNHLY and CDR2 as FYNNEI. Trimming pared 8 bases from V and 0 bases from J, leaving 23 bases between. The CDR3 runs to 17 residues. DNA for the CDR3: TGTGCCAGCGGGGGACTTATCGCCCGATTCGTCTCCTACGAGCAGTACTTC. It translates to CASGGLIARFVSYEQYF.

The table lists this clonotype with a few counts. The rearrangement uses TRBV28 and TRBJ1-3; possibly TRBD1 for D (5 bases). Looked up from germline, CDR1 is MDHEN and CDR2 is SYDVKM. This CDR3 is 15 amino acids long. Deletions cut 3 bases from V and 1 base from J, with 10 bases between. CDR3 loop: CASSFRTSSGNTIYF. For the CDR3, the DNA is TGTGCCAGCAGTTTTCGGACATCATCTGGAAACACCATATATTTT. Full variable domain (remainder filled in from reference TRBV28 and TRBJ1-3): DVKVTQSSRYLVKRTGEKVFLECVQDMDHENMFWYRQDPGLGLRLIYFSYDVKMKEKGDIPEGYSVSREKKERFSLILESASTNQTSMYLCASSFRTSSGNTIYFGEGSWLTVV.

This clonotype was detected ten times or more. This rearrangement joins TRBV19 to TRBJ1-1; no clear D gene. The length of the CDR3 is 11 residues. Germline V lookup: CDR1 LNHDA, CDR2 SQIVND (reference sequence). V was clipped by 4 bases and J by 7 bases, with 7 bases between them. Written as DNA, the CDR3 is TGTGCCAGTAGTAATTTATATGAAGCTTTCTTT. Its translation: CASSNLYEAFF.

Here the CDR3 reads CASSFWGAFTF. The CDR3 DNA reads TGTGCCAGCAGTTTTTGGGGGGCGTTCACCTTC. The V and J genes are TRBV12-3 or TRBV12-4 and TRBJ1-2, with D perhaps TRBD1 (6 bases). The CDR3 is 11 amino acids. Trimming cost V 3 bases and J 13 bases, with 12 bases left between them.

The V and J genes are TRBV12-3 or TRBV12-4 and TRBJ2-3; D is unclear. The CDR3 has 12 residues. Trimming shortened V by 7 bases and J by 2 bases, and 7 bases separated the two germline ends. CDR3 nucleotides: TGTGCCAGCAACATATTCACAGATACGCAGTATTTT. Translating it yields CASNIFTDTQYF.

V is TRBV2 and J is TRBJ2-1; a possible D gene is TRBD2 (5 bases). Germline CDR1 SNHLY, CDR2 FYNNEI. V lost 2 bases and J 7 bases, leaving 9 bases between the germline ends. This CDR3 comprises 13 residues. CDR3 region: CASSEPGINEQFF. The DNA of the CDR3 is TGTGCCAGCAGTGAACCGGGGATAAATGAGCAGTTCTTC.

This clonotype has more than one count but fewer than ten. DNA for the CDR3: TGCGCCAGCACCGACTCGGGCACAGAAGTCCGCGAGCAGTACTTC. Protein product: CASTDSGTEVREQYF. The chain has TRBV10-1 and TRBJ2-7; no definite D call. The germline V gene encodes CDR1 WNHNN and CDR2 SYGVQD (reference sequence). Trimming shortened V by 7 bases and J by 6 bases, and 22 bases separated the two germline ends. The CDR3 extends over 15 amino acids.